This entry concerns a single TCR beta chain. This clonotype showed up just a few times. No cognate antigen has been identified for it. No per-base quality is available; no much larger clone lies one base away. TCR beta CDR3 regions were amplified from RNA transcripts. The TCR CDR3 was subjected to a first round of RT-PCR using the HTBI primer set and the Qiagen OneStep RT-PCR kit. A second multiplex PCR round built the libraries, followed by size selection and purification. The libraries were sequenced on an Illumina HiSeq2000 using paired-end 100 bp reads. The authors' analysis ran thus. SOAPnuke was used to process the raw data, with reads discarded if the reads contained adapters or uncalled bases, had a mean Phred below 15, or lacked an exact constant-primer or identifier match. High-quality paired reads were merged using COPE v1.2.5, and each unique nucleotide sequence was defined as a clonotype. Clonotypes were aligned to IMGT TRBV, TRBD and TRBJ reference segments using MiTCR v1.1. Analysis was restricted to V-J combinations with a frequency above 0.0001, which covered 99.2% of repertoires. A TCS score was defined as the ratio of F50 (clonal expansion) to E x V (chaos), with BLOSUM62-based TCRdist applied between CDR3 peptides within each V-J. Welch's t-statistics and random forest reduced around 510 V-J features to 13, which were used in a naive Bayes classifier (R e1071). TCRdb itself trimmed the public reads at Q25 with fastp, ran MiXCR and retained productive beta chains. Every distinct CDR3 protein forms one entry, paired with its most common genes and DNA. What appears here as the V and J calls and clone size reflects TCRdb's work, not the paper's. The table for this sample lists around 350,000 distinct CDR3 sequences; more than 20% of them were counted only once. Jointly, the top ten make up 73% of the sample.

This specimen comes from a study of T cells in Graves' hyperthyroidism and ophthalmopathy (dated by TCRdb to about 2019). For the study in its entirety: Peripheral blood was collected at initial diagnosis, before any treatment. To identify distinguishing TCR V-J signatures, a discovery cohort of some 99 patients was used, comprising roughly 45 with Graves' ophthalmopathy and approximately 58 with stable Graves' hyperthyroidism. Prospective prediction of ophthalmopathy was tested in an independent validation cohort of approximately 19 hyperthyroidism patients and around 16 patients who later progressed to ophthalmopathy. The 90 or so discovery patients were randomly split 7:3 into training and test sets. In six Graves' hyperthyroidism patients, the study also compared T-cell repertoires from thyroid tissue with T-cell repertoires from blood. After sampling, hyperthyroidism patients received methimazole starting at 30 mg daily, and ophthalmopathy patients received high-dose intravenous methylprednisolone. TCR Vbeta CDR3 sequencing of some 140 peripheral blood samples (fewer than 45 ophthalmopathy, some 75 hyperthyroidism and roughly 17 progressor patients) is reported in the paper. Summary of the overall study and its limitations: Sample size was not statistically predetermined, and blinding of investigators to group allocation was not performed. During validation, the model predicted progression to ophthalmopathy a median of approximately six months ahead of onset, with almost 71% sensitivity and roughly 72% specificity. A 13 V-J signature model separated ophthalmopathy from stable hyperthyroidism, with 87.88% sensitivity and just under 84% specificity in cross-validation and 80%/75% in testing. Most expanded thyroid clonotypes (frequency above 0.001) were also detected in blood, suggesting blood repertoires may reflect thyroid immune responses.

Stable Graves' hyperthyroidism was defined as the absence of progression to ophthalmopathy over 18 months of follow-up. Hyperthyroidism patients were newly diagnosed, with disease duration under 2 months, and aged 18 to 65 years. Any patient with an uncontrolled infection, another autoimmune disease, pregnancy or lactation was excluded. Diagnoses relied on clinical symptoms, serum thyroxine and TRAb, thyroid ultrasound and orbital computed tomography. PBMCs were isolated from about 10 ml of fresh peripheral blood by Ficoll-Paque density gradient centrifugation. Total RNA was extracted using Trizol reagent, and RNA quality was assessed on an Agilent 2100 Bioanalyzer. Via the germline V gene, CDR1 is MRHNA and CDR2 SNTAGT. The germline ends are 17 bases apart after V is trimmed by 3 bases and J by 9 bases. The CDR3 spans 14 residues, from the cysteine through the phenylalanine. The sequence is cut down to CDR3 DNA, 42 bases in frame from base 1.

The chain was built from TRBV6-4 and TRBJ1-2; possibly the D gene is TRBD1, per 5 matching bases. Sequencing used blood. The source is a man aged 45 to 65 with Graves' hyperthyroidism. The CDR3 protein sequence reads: CASSETPRQQSYTF. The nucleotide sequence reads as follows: TGTGCCAGCAGTGAAACTCCCAGACAGCAAAGCTACACCTTC.